This section outlines one T cell receptor beta chain sequence together with its context. Its target is not known. V was shortened by 4 bases and J by 4 bases, with 12 bases between the two germline ends. The germline V gene encodes CDR1 SGHRS and CDR2 YFSETQ. The CDR3 is 14 amino acids. The data are from a study of shared clonotypes between healthy human individuals. Study observations and caveats: Genetic and exposure-history diversity was limited by the small donor number. In a handful of donors, about 5% of naive CD4 clonotypes appeared in common.

Assay execution took place at the deep level. TCRdb's table, derived via immunoSEQ multiplex PCR, lists solely in-frame clones and lacks some. The table lists about 2.3 million clones, approximately 95% of them singletons, with about 0.39% in the top ten. The sequence was obtained from a man in his late teens or twenties in good health. Some clones in this sample may be carry-over from other donors' samples. The chain links TRBV5-1 to TRBJ1-5; D remains unclear. The sequenced sample was naive CD4+ T cells from PBMCs. Subset in this sample: CD45RA+ positively selected. CDR3 sequence: CASSTDGGNQPQHF. The DNA of the CDR3 is TGCGCCAGCAGCACCGACGGAGGAAATCAGCCCCAGCATTTT.